The present entry profiles one TCR beta chain with its context. This clonotype was detected many times. Its cognate antigen has yet to be identified. Nothing much larger sits one base from this clone, and base qualities are not available. This sample stems from a study of blood T cells in healthy people across ages (dated by TCRdb to the mid-2010s). Context from the whole study: In model experiments, template switching captured about one uniquely barcoded TCR beta cDNA molecule for every two T cells. Using deep sequencing normalized with unique cDNA molecular identifiers, the study measured how TCR beta repertoire diversity changes with age. To avoid experimental bias, donors of different ages were spread randomly across the sequencing lanes. Four age groups were formed from the donors: young (average approximately 15 years), middle-aged (around 37), aged (under 70) and long-lived (around 82). Using the same blood draw, the study looked at two additional independent replicas of 1 million unique cDNA reads for two donors, one aged 18 to 30 and the other aged 80 or older. Overall results and qualifications from the work: As age increased, observed TCR beta diversity per million T cells dropped in a roughly linear way, and a significant reduction was already evident by age 40. There was a strong correlation between observed TCR beta diversity and the percentage of naive T cells measured by flow cytometry. Estimates of total diversity based on one million sequenced T cells were considered lower bounds and underestimates. Conclusive comparison of naive and antigen-experienced compartments was prevented by the profiling of bulk unsorted PBMCs. Compared with the aged group, the long-lived group had more naive CD4+ T cells, fewer expanded clones and increased TCR diversity, a pattern suggesting age selection. Donor CMV infection status was unknown, potentially confounding age-related changes in expanded clonotypes.

The germline V gene gives CDR1 as KGHSH and CDR2 as LQKENI. Including the terminal cysteine and phenylalanine, the CDR3 comprises 14 residues. CDR3 DNA is the only sequence kept; it has 42 bases, read in frame from the first base. Trimming costs V 1 base and J 6 bases, and their ends lie 10 bases apart. Library preparation employed 5' RACE. The listed sequencing device is Illumina HiSeq 2500. A second PCR of 7 to 11 cycles was performed with a sample-barcoded 5' primer and a J-beta primer mix. A unique molecular identifier was introduced onto each TCR beta cDNA molecule by a template-switch 5' adaptor carrying 12 random nucleotides. At least 3 million CDR3-containing paired-end reads were obtained from each sample. All of the RNA was converted into first-strand cDNA using the Mint cDNA synthesis kit, with a TRBC-specific oligonucleotide serving as the primer. After uracil-DNA glycosylase treatment, a first 18-cycle PCR used universal primers M1SS and BC2_uni_R on all cDNA. The authors' analysis ran thus. Normalization of each sample was performed by random selection of 1 million high-quality reads, each carrying a distinct molecular identifier. Reads with shared molecular identifiers were discarded instead of being binned into consensus sequences. MiTCR, run with a Q25 quality threshold and the strictest error-elimination algorithm, handled CDR3 identification, clonotype clustering and error correction. A nonparametric unseen species model using Euler transformation provided a lower-bound estimate of total TCR beta diversity. TCRdb reprocessed the public reads (quality trimming at Q25 with fastp, clone calling with MiXCR) and kept in-frame beta chains. Every entry covers one CDR3 protein and lists the most common genes and DNA from its rows. V and J calls and clone size were set by TCRdb, not the authors. Across this sample there are about 640,000 distinct CDR3 sequences, with about 30% seen only once. Around 14% of the sample is in the top ten clones.

Donors were a few dozen systemically healthy Caucasian individuals from Russia aged roughly 6 to 100 years. About 10 milliliters of peripheral blood were drawn from each donor into EDTA-treated Vacutainer tubes. Ficoll-Paque density-gradient centrifugation was used to isolate PBMCs, with at least 7 million obtained per sample. Total RNA was extracted from PBMCs with Trizol reagent, with at least 6 micrograms obtained per sample. Naive CD45RAhigh/CD27high T cell percentages were measured by flow cytometry on a PBMC aliquot from every donor. The chain employs TRBV18 and TRBJ2-1, and possibly TRBD2, on 5 matching bases. The source is a woman of 80 years or more in good health. Sequencing input: blood. The CDR3 region: CASSPRRGSNEQFF. The sequence in DNA is TGTGCCAGCTCACCACGCCGGGGTTCCAATGAGCAGTTCTTC.